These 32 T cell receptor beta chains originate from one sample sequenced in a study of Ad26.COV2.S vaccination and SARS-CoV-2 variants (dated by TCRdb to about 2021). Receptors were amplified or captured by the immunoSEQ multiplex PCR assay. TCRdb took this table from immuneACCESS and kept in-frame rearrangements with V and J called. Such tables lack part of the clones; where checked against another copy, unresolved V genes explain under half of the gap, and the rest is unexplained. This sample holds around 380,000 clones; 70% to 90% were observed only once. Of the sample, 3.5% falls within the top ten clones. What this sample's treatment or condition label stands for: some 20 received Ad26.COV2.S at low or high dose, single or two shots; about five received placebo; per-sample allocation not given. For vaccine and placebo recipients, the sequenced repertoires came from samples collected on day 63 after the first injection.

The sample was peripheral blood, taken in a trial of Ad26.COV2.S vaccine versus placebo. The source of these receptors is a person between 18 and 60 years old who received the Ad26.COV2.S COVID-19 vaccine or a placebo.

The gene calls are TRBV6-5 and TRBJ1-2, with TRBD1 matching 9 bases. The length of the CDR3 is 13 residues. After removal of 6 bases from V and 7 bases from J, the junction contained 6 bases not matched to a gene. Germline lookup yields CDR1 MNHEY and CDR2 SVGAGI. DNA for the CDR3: TGTGCCAGCAGGCTACCACAGGGGGCTGGCTACACCTTC. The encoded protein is CASRLPQGAGYTF.

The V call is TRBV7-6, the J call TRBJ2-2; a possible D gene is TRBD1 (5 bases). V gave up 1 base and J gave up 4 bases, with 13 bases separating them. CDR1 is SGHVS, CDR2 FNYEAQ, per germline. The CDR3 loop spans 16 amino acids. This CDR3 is CASSLGQGFITGELFF. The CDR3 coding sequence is TGTGCCAGCAGCTTAGGTCAGGGATTTATCACCGGGGAGCTGTTTTTT.

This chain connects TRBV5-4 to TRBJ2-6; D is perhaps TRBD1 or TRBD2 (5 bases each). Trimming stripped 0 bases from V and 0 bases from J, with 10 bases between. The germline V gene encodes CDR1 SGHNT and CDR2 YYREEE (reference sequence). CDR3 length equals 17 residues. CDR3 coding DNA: TGTGCCAGCAGCTTGGGGACGGGGCGCTCTGGGGCCAACGTCCTGACTTTC. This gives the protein CASSLGTGRSGANVLTF.

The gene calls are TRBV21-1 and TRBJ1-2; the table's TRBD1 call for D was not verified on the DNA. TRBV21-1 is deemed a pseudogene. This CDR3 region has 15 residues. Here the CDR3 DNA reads TGTGCCAGCAGCAAAGTGCCTCGGACAGGGGCCGGCTACACCTTC. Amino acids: CASSKVPRTGAGYTF.

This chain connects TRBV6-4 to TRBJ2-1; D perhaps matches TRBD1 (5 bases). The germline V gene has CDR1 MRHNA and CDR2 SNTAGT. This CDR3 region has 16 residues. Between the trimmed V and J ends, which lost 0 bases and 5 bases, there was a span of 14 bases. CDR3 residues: CASSDSKVAGNNEQFF. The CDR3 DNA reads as TGTGCCAGCAGTGACTCGAAGGTGGCAGGGAACAATGAGCAGTTCTTC.

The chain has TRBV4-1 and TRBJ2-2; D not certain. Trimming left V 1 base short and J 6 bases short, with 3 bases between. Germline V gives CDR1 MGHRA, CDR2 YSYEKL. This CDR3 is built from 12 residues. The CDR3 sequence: CASSQGPGELFF. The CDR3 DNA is TGCGCCAGCAGCCAAGGACCCGGGGAGCTGTTTTTT.

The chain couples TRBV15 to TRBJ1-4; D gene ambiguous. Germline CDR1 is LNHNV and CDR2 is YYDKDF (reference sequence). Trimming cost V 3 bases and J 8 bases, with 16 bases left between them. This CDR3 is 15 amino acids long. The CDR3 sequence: CATSSNPKSGEKLFF. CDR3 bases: TGTGCCACCAGCAGCAATCCTAAGTCTGGGGAAAAACTGTTTTTT.

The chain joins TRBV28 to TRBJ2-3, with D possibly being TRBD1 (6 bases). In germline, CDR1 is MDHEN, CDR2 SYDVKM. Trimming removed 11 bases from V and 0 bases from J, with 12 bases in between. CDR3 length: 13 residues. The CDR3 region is CAHRDTSTDTQYF. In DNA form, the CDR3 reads TGTGCCCATAGGGACACTAGCACAGATACGCAGTATTTT. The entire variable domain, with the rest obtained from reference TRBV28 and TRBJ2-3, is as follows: DVKVTQSSRYLVKRTGEKVFLECVQDMDHENMFWYRQDPGLGLRLIYFSYDVKMKEKGDIPEGYSVSREKKERFSLILESASTNQTSMYLCAHRDTSTDTQYFGPGTRLTVL.

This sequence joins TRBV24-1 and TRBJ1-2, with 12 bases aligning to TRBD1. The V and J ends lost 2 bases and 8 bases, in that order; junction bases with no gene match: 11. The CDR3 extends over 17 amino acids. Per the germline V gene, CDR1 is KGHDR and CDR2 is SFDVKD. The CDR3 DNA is TGTGCCACCAGTGATTCCGGGACAGGGGGCCGCATTGGGGGCTACACCTTC. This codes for CATSDSGTGGRIGGYTF.

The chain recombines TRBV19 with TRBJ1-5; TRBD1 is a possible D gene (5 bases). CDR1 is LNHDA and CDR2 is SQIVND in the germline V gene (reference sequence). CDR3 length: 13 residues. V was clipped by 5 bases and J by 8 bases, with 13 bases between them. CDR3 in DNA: TGTGCCAGTAGTTCTGATGGGGGTGAGCCCCAGCATTTT. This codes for CASSSDGGEPQHF.

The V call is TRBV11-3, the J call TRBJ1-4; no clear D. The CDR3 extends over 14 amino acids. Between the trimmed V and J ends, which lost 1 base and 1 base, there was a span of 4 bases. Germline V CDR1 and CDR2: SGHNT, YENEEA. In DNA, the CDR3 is TGTGCCAGCAGCTTAGGTGGAACTAATGAAAAACTGTTTTTT. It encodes CASSLGGTNEKLFF. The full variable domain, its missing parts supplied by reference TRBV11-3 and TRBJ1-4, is EAGVVQSPRYKIIEKKQPVAFWCNPISGHNTLYWYLQNLGQGPELLIRYENEEAVDDSQLPKDRFSAERLKGVDSTLKIQPAELGDSAVYLCASSLGGTNEKLFFGSGTQLSVL.

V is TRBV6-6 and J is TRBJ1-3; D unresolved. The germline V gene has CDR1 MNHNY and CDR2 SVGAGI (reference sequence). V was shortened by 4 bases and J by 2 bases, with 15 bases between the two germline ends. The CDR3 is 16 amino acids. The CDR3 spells CASSFDGRRAGNTIYF. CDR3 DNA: TGTGCCAGCAGTTTCGATGGCCGTAGAGCTGGAAACACCATATATTTT.

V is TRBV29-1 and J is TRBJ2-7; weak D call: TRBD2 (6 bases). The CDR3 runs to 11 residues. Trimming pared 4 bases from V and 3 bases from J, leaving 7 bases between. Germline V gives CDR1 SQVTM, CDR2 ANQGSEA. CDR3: CSVGEDYEQYF. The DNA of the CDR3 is TGCAGCGTTGGGGAGGACTACGAGCAGTACTTC.

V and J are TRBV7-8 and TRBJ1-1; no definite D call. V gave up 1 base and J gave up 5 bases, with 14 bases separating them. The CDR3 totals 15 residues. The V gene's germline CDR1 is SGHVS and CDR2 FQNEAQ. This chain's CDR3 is CASSLELIPGTEAFF. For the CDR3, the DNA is TGTGCCAGCAGCTTAGAGCTCATCCCTGGGACTGAAGCTTTCTTT.

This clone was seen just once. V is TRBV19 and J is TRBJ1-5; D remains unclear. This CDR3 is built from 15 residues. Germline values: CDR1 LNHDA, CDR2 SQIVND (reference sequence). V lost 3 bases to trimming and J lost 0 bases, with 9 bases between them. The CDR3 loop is CASSINGNSNQPQHF. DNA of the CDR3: TGTGCCAGTAGTATTAATGGGAATAGCAATCAGCCCCAGCATTTT.

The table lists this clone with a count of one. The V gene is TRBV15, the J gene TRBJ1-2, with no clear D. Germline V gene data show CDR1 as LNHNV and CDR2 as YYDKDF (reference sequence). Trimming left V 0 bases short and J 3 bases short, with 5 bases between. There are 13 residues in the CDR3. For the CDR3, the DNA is TGTGCCACCAGCAGAGATCGCGACTATGGCTACACCTTC. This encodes CATSRDRDYGYTF. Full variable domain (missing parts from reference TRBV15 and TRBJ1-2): DAMVIQNPRYQVTQFGKPVTLSCSQTLNHNVMYWYQQKSSQAPKLLFHYYDKDFNNEADTPDNFQSRRPNTSFCFLDIRSPGLGDTAMYLCATSRDRDYGYTFGSGTRLTVV.

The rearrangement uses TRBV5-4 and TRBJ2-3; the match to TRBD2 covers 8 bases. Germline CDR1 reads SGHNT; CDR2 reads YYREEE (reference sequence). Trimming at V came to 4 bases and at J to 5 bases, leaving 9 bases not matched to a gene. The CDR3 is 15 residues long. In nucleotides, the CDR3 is TGTGCCAGCAGCGAAAAGCGGGGGCGGGGAGATACGCAGTATTTT. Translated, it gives CASSEKRGRGDTQYF.

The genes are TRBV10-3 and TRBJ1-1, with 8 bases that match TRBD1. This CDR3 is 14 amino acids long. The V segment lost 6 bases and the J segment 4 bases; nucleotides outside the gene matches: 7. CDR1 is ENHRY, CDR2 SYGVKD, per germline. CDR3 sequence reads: CAIRKATGGTEAFF. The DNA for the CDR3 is TGTGCCATCAGAAAGGCAACAGGGGGCACTGAAGCTTTCTTT.

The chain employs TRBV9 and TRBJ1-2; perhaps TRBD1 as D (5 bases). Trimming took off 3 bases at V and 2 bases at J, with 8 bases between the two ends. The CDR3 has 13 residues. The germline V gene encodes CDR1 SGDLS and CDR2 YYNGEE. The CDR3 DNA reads TGTGCCAGCAGCGCCAGGGTGAACTATGGCTACACCTTC. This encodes CASSARVNYGYTF.

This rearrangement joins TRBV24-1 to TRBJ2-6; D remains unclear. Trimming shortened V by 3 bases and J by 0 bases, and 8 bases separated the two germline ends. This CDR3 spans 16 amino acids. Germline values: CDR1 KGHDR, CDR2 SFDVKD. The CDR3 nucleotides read TGTGCCACCAGTGATGGGTGGAGCTCTGGGGCCAACGTCCTGACTTTC. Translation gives CATSDGWSSGANVLTF.

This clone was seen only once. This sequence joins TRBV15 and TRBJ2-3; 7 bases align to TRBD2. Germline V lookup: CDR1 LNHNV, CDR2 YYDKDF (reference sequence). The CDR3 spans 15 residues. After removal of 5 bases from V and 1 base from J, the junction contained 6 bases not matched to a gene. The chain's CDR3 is CATSGRDYRTDTQYF. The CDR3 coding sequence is TGTGCCACCAGCGGACGGGACTACCGCACAGATACGCAGTATTTT.

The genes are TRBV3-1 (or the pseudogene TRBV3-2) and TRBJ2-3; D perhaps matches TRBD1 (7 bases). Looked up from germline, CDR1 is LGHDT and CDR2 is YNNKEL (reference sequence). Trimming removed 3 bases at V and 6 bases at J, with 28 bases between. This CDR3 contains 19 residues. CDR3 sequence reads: CASSHARAIRRGREDTQYF. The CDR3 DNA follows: TGTGCCAGCAGCCACGCCCGGGCCATTCGGAGGGGGCGTGAGGATACGCAGTATTTT.

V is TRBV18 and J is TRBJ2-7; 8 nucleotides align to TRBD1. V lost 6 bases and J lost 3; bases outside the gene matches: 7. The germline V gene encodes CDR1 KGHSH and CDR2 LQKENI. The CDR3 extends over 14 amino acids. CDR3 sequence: CASSPRTGFYEQYF. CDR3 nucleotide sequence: TGTGCCAGCTCCCCTCGGACAGGGTTCTACGAGCAGTACTTC. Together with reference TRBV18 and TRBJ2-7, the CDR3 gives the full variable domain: NAGVMQNPRHLVRRRGQEARLRCSPMKGHSHVYWYRQLPEEGLKFMVYLQKENIIDESGMPKERFSAEFPKEGPSILRIQQVVRGDSAAYFCASSPRTGFYEQYFGPGTRLTVT.

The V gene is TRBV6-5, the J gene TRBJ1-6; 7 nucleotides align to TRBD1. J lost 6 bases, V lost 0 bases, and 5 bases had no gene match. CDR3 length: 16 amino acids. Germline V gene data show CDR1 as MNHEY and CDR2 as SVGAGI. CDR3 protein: CASSYSRQGGNSPLHF. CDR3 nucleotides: TGTGCCAGCAGTTACTCTAGACAGGGTGGTAATTCACCCCTCCACTTT.

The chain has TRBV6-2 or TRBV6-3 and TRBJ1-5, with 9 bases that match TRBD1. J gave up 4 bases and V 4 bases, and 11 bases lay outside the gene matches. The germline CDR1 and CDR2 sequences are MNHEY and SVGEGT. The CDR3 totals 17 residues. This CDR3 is CASSFRSGQGGNQPQHF. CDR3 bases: TGTGCCAGCAGTTTCAGATCGGGACAGGGAGGAAATCAGCCCCAGCATTTT.

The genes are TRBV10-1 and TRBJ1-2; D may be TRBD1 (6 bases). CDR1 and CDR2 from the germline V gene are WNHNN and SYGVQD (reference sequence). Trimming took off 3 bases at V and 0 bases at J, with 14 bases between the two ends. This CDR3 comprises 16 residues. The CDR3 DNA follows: TGCGCCAGCAGTGACCCAGGACAGCCTTCTAACTATGGCTACACCTTC. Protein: CASSDPGQPSNYGYTF.

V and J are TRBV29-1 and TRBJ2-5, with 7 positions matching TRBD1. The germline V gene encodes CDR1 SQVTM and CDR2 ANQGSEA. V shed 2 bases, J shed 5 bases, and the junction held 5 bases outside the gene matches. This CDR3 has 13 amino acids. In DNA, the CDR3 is TGCAGCGTTGAATACGCACAGGGGGAGACCCAGTACTTC. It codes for CSVEYAQGETQYF.

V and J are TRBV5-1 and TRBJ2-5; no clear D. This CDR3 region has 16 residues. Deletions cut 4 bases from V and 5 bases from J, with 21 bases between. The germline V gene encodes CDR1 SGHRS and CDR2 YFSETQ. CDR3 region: CASSPTLDGVSETQYF. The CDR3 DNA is TGCGCCAGCAGCCCTACGTTGGACGGTGTTAGCGAGACCCAGTACTTC.

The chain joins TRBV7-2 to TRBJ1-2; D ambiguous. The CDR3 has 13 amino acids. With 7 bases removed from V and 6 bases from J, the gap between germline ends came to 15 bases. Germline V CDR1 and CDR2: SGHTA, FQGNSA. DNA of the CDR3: TGTGCCAGCACCCCCCCGAACTACAATGGCTACACCTTC. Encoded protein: CASTPPNYNGYTF. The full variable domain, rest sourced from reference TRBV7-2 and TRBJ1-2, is GAGVSQSPSNKVTEKGKDVELRCDPISGHTALYWYRQSLGQGLEFLIYFQGNSAPDKSGLPSDRFSAERTGGSVSTLTIQRTQQEDSAVYLCASTPPNYNGYTFGSGTRLTVV.

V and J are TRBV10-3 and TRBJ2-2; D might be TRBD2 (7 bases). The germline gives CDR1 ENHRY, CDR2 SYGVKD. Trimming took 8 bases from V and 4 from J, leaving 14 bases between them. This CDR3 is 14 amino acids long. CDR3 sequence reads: CAIGAGATTGELFF. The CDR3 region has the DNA TGTGCCATCGGGGCGGGGGCAACCACCGGGGAGCTGTTTTTT.

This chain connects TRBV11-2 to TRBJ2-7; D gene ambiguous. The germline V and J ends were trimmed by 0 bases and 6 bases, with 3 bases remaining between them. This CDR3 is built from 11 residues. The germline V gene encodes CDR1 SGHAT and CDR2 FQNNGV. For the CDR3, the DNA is TGTGCCAGCAGCTTAGACGGCGAGCAGTACTTC. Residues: CASSLDGEQYF.

As DNA, the CDR3 is TGTGCCAGCAGCCAAGGCAGGGTAAGCACTGAAGCTTTCTTT. Its translation: CASSQGRVSTEAFF. The V gene is TRBV3-1 (or the pseudogene TRBV3-2), the J gene TRBJ1-1, with D tentatively TRBD1 (5 bases). In germline, CDR1 is LGHDT, CDR2 YNNKEL (reference sequence). CDR3 size: 14 residues. The V gene lost 1 base and the J gene lost 4 bases, with 10 bases spanning the gap.